Described below is a single T cell receptor beta chain sequence and its context. In the study's own analysis: Quantification of nucleated cells was approximated via reference gene primer amplification. TCRdb's copy holds only in-frame clones and misses some; the assay was immunoSEQ multiplex PCR. Clonal size and the V and J genes are those of that table, whereas D and trimming came from the DNA. This sample has about 180,000 clones, with about four fifths found just once. This specimen belongs to a study of blood T cell repertoires in COVID-19. Study as a whole: Sources were T cells, B-cell-depleted T cells, or PBMCs; the material itself was cDNA or gDNA.

V shed 1 base and J shed 3 bases, with 12 bases lying between them. The CDR3 is made up of 16 amino acids. Germline CDR1 is SGHDN and CDR2 is FVKESK. The material sequenced was PBMCs or T cells enriched from blood (not recorded which). The V and J genes are TRBV14 and TRBJ1-4; D may be TRBD1 (5 bases). This receptor was identified in a man in his 60s who had recovered from COVID-19. CDR3 sequence reads: CASSQGTRRANEKLFF. In DNA, the CDR3 is TGTGCCAGCAGCCAAGGCACCCGCAGGGCTAATGAAAAACTGTTTTTT.